A single sample is the source of the 26 T cell receptor beta chains below, sequenced in a study of identical twins. Using its own MiXCR run on the 5' RACE reads, TCRdb lists one record per CDR3 protein. Among around 530,000 distinct CDR3 sequences, about 16% were seen once, and the ten largest hold more than 0.4%. This sample was also put to use in a study of yellow fever vaccine responses in identical twins.

The sequenced sample was CD4+ T cells sorted from blood. These receptors all stem from a young woman in good health.

J is TRBJ2-3 and V is TRBV6-1, with TRBD1 as a possible D gene (7 bases). The CDR3 contains 13 residues. Germline CDR1 and CDR2: MNHNS and SASEGT. V shed 3 bases and J shed 10 bases, with 14 bases lying between them. CDR3 amino acids: CASSEDRRGPQYF. DNA of the CDR3: TGTGCCAGCAGTGAGGACAGGAGGGGACCGCAGTATTTT.

In this sample, this clonotype turned up many times. The rearrangement joins TRBV12-3 or TRBV12-4 to TRBJ2-2; D unclear. The CDR3 runs to 15 residues. V shed 1 base and J shed 0 bases, with 6 bases lying between them. The DNA for the CDR3 is TGTGCCAGCAGTTTAGGAGGACCGAACACCGGGGAGCTGTTTTTT. Its protein is CASSLGGPNTGELFF.

J is TRBJ2-7 and V is TRBV28, with D tentatively TRBD1 or TRBD2 (6 bases each). There are 16 residues in the CDR3. Germline-derived CDR1 and CDR2 are MDHEN and SYDVKM. Trimming cost V 6 bases and J 1 base, with 19 bases left between them. The CDR3, as DNA: TGTGCCAGCAGAATCGGGGGCCCGGTGGGGTCCTACGAGCAGTACTTC. This encodes CASRIGGPVGSYEQYF.

The table lists this clonotype with a few counts. This chain connects TRBV7-3 to TRBJ1-6; D is possibly TRBD1 (5 bases). Between the trimmed V and J ends, which lost 3 bases and 8 bases, there was a span of 11 bases. The CDR3 covers 14 residues. Germline V gene sequence: CDR1 SGHTA, CDR2 FQGTGA. CDR3 residues: CASSLGEWDSPLHF. The CDR3 DNA follows: TGTGCCAGCAGCTTGGGGGAATGGGATTCACCCCTCCACTTT.

This clonotype appeared a few times. V usage is TRBV7-9 and J usage is TRBJ2-3, with TRBD2 matching 7 bases. V shed 2 bases and J 0 bases; nucleotides not matched to a gene: 5. In germline, CDR1 is SEHNR, CDR2 FQNEAQ (reference sequence). The CDR3 loop spans 16 amino acids. CDR3 sequence reads: CASSLRTSLSTDTQYF. The CDR3 DNA reads TGTGCCAGCAGCTTAAGGACTAGTCTGAGCACAGATACGCAGTATTTT.

This clonotype showed up many times. The V call is TRBV24-1, the J call TRBJ2-2; D may be TRBD2 (6 bases). In germline, CDR1 is KGHDR, CDR2 SFDVKD. The CDR3 extends over 17 amino acids. V was pared by 10 bases and J by 2 bases, with 22 bases between. CDR3 residues: CATRIEGERANTGELFF. In nucleotides, the CDR3 is TGTGCCACAAGGATCGAAGGAGAGCGGGCTAACACCGGGGAGCTGTTTTTT.

As for this clonotype: An end of the junction does not agree with germline; a read error may underlie this. V gene TRBV3-1 combines with J gene TRBJ2-7, with 10 bases identical to TRBD2. Per germline, CDR1 LGHDT and CDR2 YNNKEL (reference sequence). CDR3 size: 17 residues. The CDR3 DNA is TGTGCCACCAGCCAAGGGGGATCTAGCGGGAGACCCTGGGAGCAGTACTTC. As protein: CATSQGGSSGRPWEQYF.

The table lists this clonotype with many counts. This chain uses TRBV20-1 with TRBJ2-3; D remains ambiguous. Germline CDR1 DFQATT, CDR2 SNEGSKA (reference sequence). V lost 3 bases and J 0 bases, leaving 7 bases between the germline ends. The CDR3 is made up of 13 amino acids. This chain's CDR3 is CSASFRSTDTQYF. In DNA, the CDR3 is TGCAGTGCTAGTTTCCGTAGCACAGATACGCAGTATTTT.

The CDR3: CASSLETSGRRSGANVLTF. The DNA of the CDR3 is TGTGCCAGCTCATTAGAGACTAGCGGCAGGCGCTCTGGGGCCAACGTCCTGACTTTC. The chain carries TRBV18 and TRBJ2-6; TRBD2 aligns across 9 bases. CDR3 length equals 19 residues. With 5 bases clipped from V and 0 bases from J, the junction kept 11 bases outside the gene matches. Germline V gives CDR1 KGHSH, CDR2 LQKENI.

This clonotype has more than one count but fewer than ten. The V gene is TRBV5-1, the J gene TRBJ2-1; no definite D call. Germline V gives CDR1 SGHRS, CDR2 YFSETQ. Deletions cut 0 bases from V and 4 bases from J, with 11 bases between. The CDR3 spans 15 residues. The CDR3 region has the DNA TGCGCCAGCAGCTTGGGGCCCCTCACTTACAATGAGCAGTTCTTC. It encodes CASSLGPLTYNEQFF.

This chain joins TRBV28 and TRBJ1-1, with 9 positions matching TRBD1. V lost 6 bases to trimming and J lost 4 bases; unmatched junction nucleotides: 6. Germline CDR1 is MDHEN and CDR2 is SYDVKM. The length of the CDR3 is 14 residues. The CDR3, as DNA: TGTGCCAGCAGAAAAACAGGGGGCGGCACTGAAGCTTTCTTT. This sequence encodes CASRKTGGGTEAFF.

This clonotype was observed a few times. The chain recombines TRBV12-3 or TRBV12-4 with TRBJ1-1; D is undetermined. Trimming cost V 2 bases and J 9 bases, with 10 bases left between them. The CDR3 covers 12 residues. CDR3 sequence: CASSLWAGKAFF. CDR3 coding DNA: TGTGCCAGCAGTTTATGGGCTGGCAAAGCTTTCTTT.

The V call is TRBV29-1, the J call TRBJ1-5; no firm D call. The CDR3 is made up of 13 amino acids. The V end was cut by 6 bases, the J end by 3 bases, with 12 bases between. From germline, CDR1 is SQVTM and CDR2 ANQGSEA. The DNA of the CDR3 is TGCAGCGTGATGCGTGGGGACAATCAGCCCCAGCATTTT. Residues: CSVMRGDNQPQHF.

This clonotype has a single count. The V and J genes are TRBV3-1 and TRBJ2-6; unclear D gene. Trimming cost V 1 base and J 3 bases, with 10 bases left between them. This CDR3 is 16 amino acids long. Germline V gene sequence: CDR1 LGHDT, CDR2 YNNKEL (reference sequence). In nucleotides, the CDR3 is TGTGCCAGCAGCCAAGTTCGGGTTTTTGGGGCCAACGTCCTGACTTTC. Amino acid sequence: CASSQVRVFGANVLTF. The whole variable domain, filled in from reference TRBV3-1 and TRBJ2-6, reads DTAVSQTPKYLVTQMGNDKSIKCEQNLGHDTMYWYKQDSKKFLKIMFSYNNKELIINETVPNRFSPKSPDKAHLNLHINSLELGDSAVYFCASSQVRVFGANVLTFGAGSRLTVL.

This clonotype was observed at least ten times. The V gene is TRBV10-3, the J gene TRBJ2-5, with TRBD1 matching 8 bases. CDR3 length: 14 residues. J was trimmed by 4 bases and V by 0 bases; bases with no gene match: 1. The germline V gene encodes CDR1 ENHRY and CDR2 SYGVKD. CDR3 sequence: CAISESGQGETQYF. CDR3 coding DNA: TGTGCCATCAGTGAGTCTGGACAGGGAGAGACCCAGTACTTC.

This clonotype came up once. This chain links TRBV5-1 with TRBJ2-1; tentative D call: TRBD1 (6 bases). V dropped 3 bases and J dropped 4 bases, with 14 bases sitting between them. The CDR3 is 15 residues long. CDR1 SGHRS and CDR2 YFSETQ come from the germline V gene. CDR3 DNA sequence: TGCGCCAGCAGCTATGTAGTGGGGACATACAATGAGCAGTTCTTC. It codes for CASSYVVGTYNEQFF.

This clonotype was seen a few times. The rearrangement links TRBV29-1 to TRBJ2-3, with TRBD2 matching 14 bases. V trimming: 6 bases; J trimming: 3 bases; junction bases outside the gene matches: 5. CDR1 SQVTM and CDR2 ANQGSEA come from the germline V gene. The CDR3 extends over 15 amino acids. CDR3: CSVRLAGGLTDTQYF. As DNA, the CDR3 is TGCAGCGTGCGACTAGCGGGAGGGCTGACAGATACGCAGTATTTT.

This clonotype was counted many times. This rearrangement joins TRBV20-1 to TRBJ2-5; 8 bases are shared with TRBD2. The CDR3 runs 12 residues. CDR1 and CDR2 from the germline V gene are DFQATT and SNEGSKA (reference sequence). Trimming cost V 6 bases and J 4 bases; bases outside gene matches: 4. The CDR3 DNA sequence: TGCAGTGCGAAGACTAGCGCAGAGACCCAGTACTTC. It codes for CSAKTSAETQYF.

CDR3 residues: CASSPLGGGGYNEQFF. DNA for the CDR3: TGCGCCAGCAGCCCGCTGGGCGGGGGTGGCTACAATGAGCAGTTCTTC. The chain is built from TRBV5-1 and TRBJ2-1; TRBD2 matches at 7 bases. The CDR3 is 16 amino acids. V shed 4 bases and J 3 bases; nucleotides not matched to a gene: 10. Germline V gives CDR1 SGHRS, CDR2 YFSETQ.

This rearrangement joins TRBV12-3 or TRBV12-4 to TRBJ1-2; 7 nucleotides match TRBD1. The CDR3 is 14 residues long. The ends lost 3 bases at V and 7 bases at J; junction bases unmatched: 8. This chain's CDR3 is CASSLTDRSGGYTF. DNA of the CDR3: TGTGCCAGCAGTTTGACGGACAGGTCAGGTGGCTACACCTTC.

Remarks on this clonotype: This may arise from a read error, as a much more abundant clone is one base away. The chain carries TRBV20-1 and TRBJ2-5, with 8 nucleotides matching TRBD1. CDR1 is DFQATT and CDR2 is SNEGSKA in the germline V gene (reference sequence). The CDR3 is made up of 15 amino acids. In DNA, the CDR3 is TGCAGTGCTAGAGATTTGGACAGGGTCCAAGAGACCCGGTACTTC. It translates to CSARDLDRVQETRYF.

This clonotype was detected many times. The gene calls are TRBV6-1 and TRBJ1-1; perhaps TRBD1 as D (6 bases). The CDR3 covers 16 residues. Germline V gene sequence: CDR1 MNHNS, CDR2 SASEGT. Trimming cost V 8 bases and J 3 bases, with 22 bases left between them. The CDR3 nucleotides read TGTGCCAGCTACCAGGGGAGGGGAATGGGTTACACTGAAGCTTTCTTT. Amino acids: CASYQGRGMGYTEAFF.

V gene TRBV29-1 combines with J gene TRBJ2-3, with 8 nucleotides matching TRBD2. V was pared by 2 bases and J by 3 bases, with 7 bases of the junction left unmatched. Germline CDR1 is SQVTM and CDR2 is ANQGSEA. The CDR3 has 15 residues. CDR3 coding DNA: TGCAGCGTTGAAAAAACGGGAGGGAGGACAGATACGCAGTATTTT. Protein sequence: CSVEKTGGRTDTQYF.

V is TRBV21-1 and J is TRBJ2-7. TRBV21-1 is annotated as a pseudogene. This CDR3 is built from 14 residues. The CDR3, as DNA: TGTTCCAGCAGCAAAGGGATCTTGTCCTACGAGCAGTACGTC. The encoded protein is CSSSKGILSYEQYV.

The chain has TRBV3-1 and TRBJ2-7, with D unclear. Germline assignment: CDR1 LGHDT and CDR2 YNNKEL (reference sequence). The CDR3 spans 13 residues. The V and J ends lost 5 bases and 6 bases respectively, with 14 bases between them. CDR3: CASSNGPSGEQYV. In DNA, the CDR3 is TGTGCCAGCAGCAATGGACCGTCCGGCGAGCAGTACGTC.

The rearrangement uses TRBV9 and TRBJ2-1, with TRBD2 matching 7 bases. The germline CDR1 and CDR2 sequences are SGDLS and YYNGEE. The CDR3 is 15 amino acids. Germline trimming cut 2 bases from V and 6 bases from J; bases unmatched to any gene: 8. DNA of the CDR3: TGTGCCAGCAGCGTCCTAGCGGAAGTGCCCAATGAGCAGTTCTTC. Translated: CASSVLAEVPNEQFF.